Shown below are 27 T cell receptor beta chains from a single sample sequenced in a study of cytomegalovirus exposure and HLA in healthy donors. This table comes from immunoSEQ multiplex PCR, and its TCRdb copy is limited to in-frame clones, with some not included. The table records over 120,000 clones, roughly nine tenths of them present only once. The sample comprised PBMCs. The receptor set was obtained from a woman aged 18-29 years in good health and CMV-seropositive.

V gene TRBV9 combines with J gene TRBJ1-5, with D unresolved. Germline values: CDR1 SGDLS, CDR2 YYNGEE. V was trimmed by 4 bases and J by 6 bases, leaving 14 bases between them. The CDR3 spans 14 residues. CDR3 region: CASSPVPRGQPQHF. The CDR3 nucleotides are TGTGCCAGCAGCCCCGTGCCCAGAGGTCAGCCCCAGCATTTT. Full variable domain (rest looked up from reference TRBV9 and TRBJ1-5): DSGVTQTPKHLITATGQRVTLRCSPRSGDLSVYWYQQSLDQGLQFLIQYYNGEERAKGNILERFSAQQFPDLHSELNLSSLELGDSALYFCASSPVPRGQPQHFGDGTRLSIL.

The J gene is TRBJ2-7, the V gene TRBV5-8; 9 nucleotides line up with TRBD1. CDR1 is SGHTS and CDR2 is YDEGEE in the germline V gene. The J segment lost 5 bases and the V segment lost 4 bases, leaving 13 bases of the junction unmatched. CDR3 length: 16 residues. The CDR3 nucleotides read TGTGCCAGCAGCGGAATACGGGACAGGGTCATCAACGAGCAGTACTTC. Its translation: CASSGIRDRVINEQYF. The full variable domain, with the rest looked up from reference TRBV5-8 and TRBJ2-7, is EAGVTQSPTHLIKTRGQQATLRCSPISGHTSVYWYQQALGLGLQFLLWYDEGEERNRGNFPPRFSGRQFPNYSSELNVNALELEDSALYLCASSGIRDRVINEQYFGPGTRLTVT.

The genes are TRBV9 and TRBJ2-7, with D tentatively TRBD1 (6 bases). V was cut by 3 bases and J by 3 bases, with 13 bases left in between. Germline values: CDR1 SGDLS, CDR2 YYNGEE. The CDR3 has 14 amino acids. The CDR3: CASSASGVIYEQYF. In DNA, the CDR3 is TGTGCCAGCAGCGCTTCAGGGGTTATCTACGAGCAGTACTTC. Variable domain in full (rest from reference TRBV9 and TRBJ2-7): DSGVTQTPKHLITATGQRVTLRCSPRSGDLSVYWYQQSLDQGLQFLIQYYNGEERAKGNILERFSAQQFPDLHSELNLSSLELGDSALYFCASSASGVIYEQYFGPGTRLTVT.

The chain couples TRBV6-5 to TRBJ1-2; D is perhaps TRBD1 (6 bases). The CDR3 length is 13 residues. Germline CDR1 MNHEY, CDR2 SVGAGI. V was trimmed by 6 bases and J by 6 bases, leaving 14 bases between them. The CDR3 reads CASSLGQNNGYTF. As DNA, the CDR3 is TGTGCCAGCAGCCTTGGACAGAACAATGGCTACACCTTC.

The chain joins TRBV5-1 to TRBJ2-7; the D is unclear. Germline V CDR1 and CDR2: SGHRS, YFSETQ. V lost 1 base and J 3 bases, leaving 5 bases between the germline ends. This CDR3 region has 12 residues. The CDR3 DNA follows: TGCGCCAGCAGCTTGACAAACTACGAGCAGTACTTC. This codes for CASSLTNYEQYF.

The gene calls are TRBV15 and TRBJ2-7, with D perhaps matching TRBD1 (6 bases). The CDR3 length is 16 residues. Germline CDR1 and CDR2: LNHNV and YYDKDF (reference sequence). V shed 0 bases and J shed 4 bases, with 16 bases lying between them. As DNA, the CDR3 is TGTGCCACCAGCAGAGAGCCCCCCGGGACACAATACGAGCAGTACTTC. Protein sequence: CATSREPPGTQYEQYF.

The chain carries TRBV5-1 and TRBJ1-4, with TRBD1 matching 9 bases. Per germline, CDR1 SGHRS and CDR2 YFSETQ. This CDR3 spans 16 amino acids. Losses at the gene ends were 4 bases for V and 5 bases for J; bases not matched to a gene: 9. The CDR3: CASSVAATGGNEKLFF. The CDR3 bases are TGCGCCAGCAGCGTCGCGGCGACAGGGGGGAATGAAAAACTGTTTTTT.

The count of this clone is one. The chain uses TRBV18 and TRBJ2-3, with 8 bases that match TRBD1. Germline loops: CDR1 KGHSH, CDR2 LQKENI. This CDR3 is 15 amino acids long. With V trimmed by 3 bases and J by 5 bases, 7 bases remained unmatched. CDR3 amino acids: CASSPTQGARDTQYF. The CDR3 bases are TGTGCCAGCTCACCCACGCAGGGGGCGAGAGATACGCAGTATTTT.

This chain uses TRBV10-1 with TRBJ2-1; 7 bases map to TRBD1. The germline V gene encodes CDR1 WNHNN and CDR2 SYGVQD (reference sequence). The CDR3 runs 15 residues. Trimming cost V 0 bases and J 5 bases; bases outside gene matches: 4. The CDR3 is CASSESTGPHNEQFF. The CDR3 DNA sequence: TGCGCCAGCAGTGAGTCGACAGGGCCGCACAATGAGCAGTTCTTC.

This chain connects TRBV28 to TRBJ1-5; 10 bases are shared with TRBD1. CDR3 length: 18 amino acids. After removal of 4 bases from V and 1 base from J, the junction contained 10 bases not matched to a gene. Germline values: CDR1 MDHEN, CDR2 SYDVKM. The DNA of the CDR3 is TGTGCCAGCAGTTACCCCGGGACAGGGGCGAGGAGCAATCAGCCCCAGCATTTT. It is translated as CASSYPGTGARSNQPQHF.

CDR3 nucleotides: TGTGCCAGCAGCTTAGAACTAGCGGGGTCCGGGGAGCTGTTTTTT. It encodes CASSLELAGSGELFF. V gene TRBV7-2 combines with J gene TRBJ2-2, with 10 bases lining up with TRBD2. This CDR3 has 15 amino acids. In germline, CDR1 is SGHTA, CDR2 FQGNSA. With V trimmed by 1 base and J by 6 bases, 2 bases remained unmatched.

The V gene is TRBV5-1, the J gene TRBJ1-4; D perhaps matches TRBD1 (6 bases). CDR1 and CDR2 from the germline V gene are SGHRS and YFSETQ. The CDR3 sequence is 14 residues long. The V end was cut by 5 bases, the J end by 4 bases, with 12 bases between. For the CDR3, the DNA is TGCGCCAGCAGAAAGGACAGTGATAATGAAAAACTGTTTTTT. Its protein is CASRKDSDNEKLFF.

This clone was observed a handful of times. The chain links TRBV7-6 to TRBJ2-2, with D maybe TRBD1 (5 bases). The V end lost 2 bases, the J end lost 6 bases, and 13 bases lay between the germline ends. CDR3 length: 15 residues. Germline lookup yields CDR1 SGHVS and CDR2 FNYEAQ. Here the CDR3 DNA reads TGTGCCAGCAGCTTACTCAGGGCTAGGGCCGGGGAGCTGTTTTTT. It translates to CASSLLRARAGELFF.

The chain has TRBV27 and TRBJ2-7; 7 bases agree with TRBD2. The V segment lost 1 base and the J segment 4 bases; nucleotides outside the gene matches: 4. The CDR3 length is 14 residues. The germline gives CDR1 MNHEY, CDR2 SMNVEV (reference sequence). This CDR3 reads CASSLFTGGYEQYF. The CDR3 coding sequence is TGTGCCAGCAGTTTATTTACCGGGGGGTACGAGCAGTACTTC.

The gene calls are TRBV7-3 and TRBJ2-6, with a possible D match to TRBD2 (5 bases). Trimming pared 2 bases from V and 0 bases from J, leaving 14 bases between. The CDR3 length is 18 residues. The V gene's germline CDR1 is SGHTA and CDR2 FQGTGA. For the CDR3, the DNA is TGTGCCAGCAGCTTATTGGGGTTCACTAGCTCTGGGGCCAACGTCCTGACTTTC. As protein: CASSLLGFTSSGANVLTF.

The chain carries TRBV18 and TRBJ1-1; 10 nucleotides align to TRBD1. V dropped 3 bases and J dropped 4; count of bases not matched to a gene: 5. The CDR3 runs to 15 residues. Germline lookup yields CDR1 KGHSH and CDR2 LQKENI. The DNA of the CDR3 is TGTGCCAGCTCACCCCGACAGGGGGCTGGCACTGAAGCTTTCTTT. Translation gives CASSPRQGAGTEAFF.

This clone was picked up one time. The gene calls are TRBV14 and TRBJ2-2; 7 bases align to TRBD2. The trim removed 3 bases at V and 2 bases at J, leaving 6 bases unmatched. From germline, CDR1 is SGHDN and CDR2 FVKESK. The CDR3 runs 16 residues. CDR3 sequence reads: CASSHKRGVNTGELFF. DNA for the CDR3: TGTGCCAGCAGCCACAAACGGGGGGTAAACACCGGGGAGCTGTTTTTT.

The rearrangement uses TRBV28 and TRBJ2-7; 10 positions match TRBD2. Germline CDR1 and CDR2: MDHEN and SYDVKM. CDR3 size: 19 residues. After removal of 2 bases from V and 1 base from J, the junction contained 14 bases not matched to a gene. In DNA, the CDR3 is TGTGCCAGCAGTTTAAATTGGTGGAGCGGGGGGGCCGGGTCCTACGAGCAGTACTTC. The encoded protein is CASSLNWWSGGAGSYEQYF.

The V and J genes are TRBV15 and TRBJ1-2, with 7 bases identical to TRBD1. The CDR3 totals 17 residues. Per the germline V gene, CDR1 is LNHNV and CDR2 is YYDKDF (reference sequence). The V and J ends lost 0 bases and 6 bases, in that order; junction bases with no gene match: 13. In DNA form, the CDR3 reads TGTGCCACCAGCAGAGATCTGGGGGCAGGGGGTTTTCATGGCTACACCTTC. Its translation is CATSRDLGAGGFHGYTF.

This clone has ten or more counts. The chain carries TRBV19 and TRBJ1-4; D not resolved. CDR3 length: 13 residues. The germline CDR1 and CDR2 sequences are LNHDA and SQIVND (reference sequence). The V and J ends lost 7 bases and 12 bases respectively, with 18 bases between them. Here the CDR3 reads CASTAHPGSELFF. CDR3 bases: TGTGCCAGTACCGCCCACCCCGGGTCAGAACTGTTTTTT.

The sample holds one count of this clone. This sequence joins TRBV6-5 and TRBJ2-7, with 7 nucleotides matching TRBD1. The CDR3 length is 12 residues. With 5 bases clipped from V and 6 bases from J, the junction kept 4 bases outside the gene matches. The germline V gene encodes CDR1 MNHEY and CDR2 SVGAGI. The CDR3 region is CASSKGGAEQYF. In DNA form, the CDR3 reads TGTGCCAGCAGTAAAGGGGGCGCCGAGCAGTACTTC.

The chain recombines TRBV28 with TRBJ2-5; 7 nucleotides match TRBD2. This CDR3 region has 15 residues. Germline V lookup: CDR1 MDHEN, CDR2 SYDVKM. V shed 4 bases and J 5 bases; nucleotides not matched to a gene: 10. The CDR3 region has the DNA TGTGCCAGCAGTTCGACTAGCACCTCCATTGAGACCCAGTACTTC. This gives the protein CASSSTSTSIETQYF.

This clone has only one observation. V is TRBV30 and J is TRBJ2-3, with TRBD2 as a possible D gene (6 bases). CDR3 size: 14 residues. Trimming took off 7 bases at V and 0 bases at J, with 14 bases between the two ends. Germline CDR1 reads GTSNPN; CDR2 reads SVGIG (reference sequence). The chain's CDR3 is CASRAGRSTDTQYF. The DNA of the CDR3 is TGTGCCTCAAGGGCGGGGAGAAGCACAGATACGCAGTATTTT. The entire variable domain, with the rest obtained from reference TRBV30 and TRBJ2-3, is as follows: SQTIHQWPATLVQPVGSPLSLECTVEGTSNPNLYWYRQAAGRGLQLLFYSVGIGQISSEVPQNLSASRPQDRQFILSSKKLLLSDSGFYLCASRAGRSTDTQYFGPGTRLTVL.

This rearrangement joins TRBV19 to TRBJ2-7, with TRBD1 matching 10 bases. With V trimmed by 9 bases and J by 3 bases, 11 bases remained unmatched. The germline gives CDR1 LNHDA, CDR2 SQIVND (reference sequence). CDR3 size: 15 residues. DNA for the CDR3: TGTGCCAGCCGACTGGCGGGGACAGGGGACTACGAGCAGTACTTC. It specifies CASRLAGTGDYEQYF. Variable domain in full (rest from reference TRBV19 and TRBJ2-7): DGGITQSPKYLFRKEGQNVTLSCEQNLNHDAMYWYRQDPGQGLRLIYYSQIVNDFQKGDIAEGYSVSREKKESFPLTVTSAQKNPTAFYLCASRLAGTGDYEQYFGPGTRLTVT.

This CDR3 is CASSSSGGAGETQYF. CDR3 in DNA: TGTGCCAGCAGCTCAAGCGGGGGGGCAGGAGAGACCCAGTACTTC. The J gene is TRBJ2-5, the V gene TRBV7-3, with 10 positions matching TRBD2. This CDR3 contains 15 residues. Per germline, CDR1 SGHTA and CDR2 FQGTGA. After removal of 4 bases from V and 4 bases from J, the junction contained 6 bases not matched to a gene.

The chain is built from TRBV27 and TRBJ1-1, with TRBD1 matching over 9 bases. The trim removed 7 bases at V and 4 bases at J, leaving 16 bases unmatched. This CDR3 region has 17 residues. The V gene's germline CDR1 is MNHEY and CDR2 SMNVEV (reference sequence). The CDR3: CASNPGRDRVIFTEAFF. The CDR3 DNA follows: TGTGCCAGCAACCCCGGCCGGGACAGGGTGATATTCACTGAAGCTTTCTTT.

This clone was recorded only once. The V call is TRBV4-3, the J call TRBJ1-2; 11 nucleotides align to TRBD1. Germline CDR1 LGHNA, CDR2 YSLEER. CDR3 length equals 17 residues. The V segment lost 5 bases and the J segment 2 bases; nucleotides outside the gene matches: 10. As DNA, the CDR3 is TGCGCCAGCAGCTCCGGAGGACAGGGGGCACGAAACTATGGCTACACCTTC. Translation gives CASSSGGQGARNYGYTF.